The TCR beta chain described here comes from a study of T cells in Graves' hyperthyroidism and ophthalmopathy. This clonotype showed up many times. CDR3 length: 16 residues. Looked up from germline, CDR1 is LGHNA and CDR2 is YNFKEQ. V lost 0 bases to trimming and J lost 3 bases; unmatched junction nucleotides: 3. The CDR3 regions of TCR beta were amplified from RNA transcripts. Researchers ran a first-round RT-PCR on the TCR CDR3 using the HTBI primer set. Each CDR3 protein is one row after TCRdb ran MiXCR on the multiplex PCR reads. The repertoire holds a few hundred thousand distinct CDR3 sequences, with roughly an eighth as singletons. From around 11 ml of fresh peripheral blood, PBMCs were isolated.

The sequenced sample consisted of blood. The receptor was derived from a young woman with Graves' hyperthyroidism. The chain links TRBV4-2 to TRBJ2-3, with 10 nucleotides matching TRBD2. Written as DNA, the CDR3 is TGTGCCAGCAGCCAAGATCCTAGCGGGAGAACAGATACGCAGTATTTT. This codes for CASSQDPSGRTDTQYF.